The 7 T cell receptor beta chains below were found in one sample sequenced in a study of blood T cell repertoires in COVID-19. The repertoire was sequenced with immunoSEQ multiplex PCR; TCRdb's copy has only in-frame clones and lacks some. This sample has 100,000 or so clones, with about 92% found just once. The sample consisted of peripheral blood. These receptors came from a middle-aged man with active COVID-19.

The chain links TRBV18 to TRBJ1-1; the D is unclear. V was trimmed by 0 bases and J by 1 base, leaving 12 bases between them. This CDR3 is 16 amino acids long. Germline CDR1 and CDR2: KGHSH and LQKENI. The CDR3 sequence is CASSPPAGNGNTEAFF. For the CDR3, the DNA is TGTGCCAGCTCACCACCAGCCGGGAATGGGAACACTGAAGCTTTCTTT.

V gene TRBV7-2 combines with J gene TRBJ2-7; 7 bases map to TRBD1. The CDR3 is made up of 15 amino acids. The germline V gene encodes CDR1 SGHTA and CDR2 FQGNSA. V lost 1 base to trimming and J lost 5 bases; unmatched junction nucleotides: 8. The CDR3 bases are TGTGCCAGCAGCTTAGTGGCCCCAGGGGGAAACGAGCAGTACTTC. It yields the protein CASSLVAPGGNEQYF.

The chain recombines TRBV5-6 with TRBJ1-2, with unresolved D. This CDR3 has 16 amino acids. V shed 4 bases and J shed 1 base, with 17 bases lying between them. The V gene's germline CDR1 is SGHDT and CDR2 YYEEEE. The CDR3: CASSPLGAVGNYGYTF. DNA for the CDR3: TGTGCCAGCAGCCCCTTAGGTGCGGTGGGTAACTATGGCTACACCTTC.

This chain links TRBV19 with TRBJ1-6, with D possibly TRBD1 on 6 matching bases. Germline V gene lookup returns CDR1 LNHDA and CDR2 SQIVND (reference sequence). The CDR3 has 15 residues. Trimming left V 3 bases short and J 10 bases short, with 16 bases between. The DNA for the CDR3 is TGTGCCAGTAGTATCTCTGTGAAAGGGGGATCACCCCTCCACTTT. This sequence encodes CASSISVKGGSPLHF.

The rearrangement uses TRBV4-2 and TRBJ2-2, with 9 nucleotides matching TRBD2. The V gene end was trimmed by 3 bases and the J gene end by 4 bases; junction bases not matched to a gene: 9. CDR1 is LGHNA, CDR2 YNFKEQ, per germline. This CDR3 region has 17 residues. CDR3: CASSQRGLAGFTGELFF. Written as DNA, the CDR3 is TGTGCCAGCAGCCAGAGAGGGCTAGCGGGATTCACCGGGGAGCTGTTTTTT.

CDR3 nucleotide sequence: TGTGCCAGCAGCTTGGCCGGAACAGGGCTGGGTTCACCCCTCCACTTT. Its protein product is CASSLAGTGLGSPLHF. The chain employs TRBV5-6 and TRBJ1-6; D might be TRBD1 (6 bases). The CDR3 covers 16 residues. The V end was cut by 0 bases, the J end by 9 bases, with 16 bases between. Germline V gene sequence: CDR1 SGHDT, CDR2 YYEEEE.

V and J are TRBV7-2 and TRBJ2-5; a possible D gene is TRBD2 (5 bases). Per germline, CDR1 SGHTA and CDR2 FQGNSA. With 2 bases removed from V and 3 bases from J, the gap between germline ends came to 13 bases. The CDR3 runs to 15 residues. The CDR3 DNA reads TGTGCCAGCAGCTTATTACTAGGTTCCAAAGAGACCCAGTACTTC. This sequence encodes CASSLLLGSKETQYF.